The clone carrying this TCR beta chain appeared a few times. Its antigen is unknown. With a J-beta primer mix and a sample-barcoded 5' primer, a second PCR ran 7 to 11 cycles. TCRdb reprocessed the 5' RACE reads with MiXCR, giving one entry per CDR3 protein. The table includes 1.2 million to 1.5 million distinct CDR3 sequences, almost 60% detected once. This record belongs to a study of blood T cells in healthy people across ages. Study-level results: Lack of knowledge of donor CMV status possibly confounded expanded clonotype changes.

Germline-derived CDR1 and CDR2 are SQVTM and ANQGSEA. V was clipped by 3 bases and J by 2 bases; unmatched bases: 11. This CDR3 region has 16 residues. The sequence came from a man aged 18-30 years in good health. The sequenced sample consisted of blood. The chain is built from TRBV29-1 and TRBJ2-7, with 9 nucleotides matching TRBD2. In DNA form, the CDR3 reads TGCAGCGTTGACGGGGTAGCGGGAGAAGACCCCTACGAGCAGTACTTC. This codes for CSVDGVAGEDPYEQYF.